Listed here are 12 T cell receptor beta chains from one sample, sequenced in a study of spatial heterogeneity in lung cancer. Points from the study as a whole: Tracking of tumor mutation counts was seen in expanded intratumoral alpha and beta TCR counts.

TCRdb re-analysed the 5' RACE reads in MiXCR, keeping a single row per CDR3 protein. This table holds about 20,000 distinct CDR3 sequences, approximately 15% found once. Time point described: sample taken at primary tumor resection. No antigen has been assigned to these receptors. This specimen was lung tumor tissue, taken at surgery. These receptors all stem from a female donor with early-stage non-small cell lung cancer.

This clonotype was counted a few times. V is TRBV29-1 and J is TRBJ2-7, with TRBD1 matching 7 bases. CDR1 and CDR2 from the germline V gene are SQVTM and ANQGSEA. After removal of 6 bases from V and 6 bases from J, the junction contained 20 bases not matched to a gene. The CDR3 has 16 residues. The CDR3 is CSVHIVGQGDSSEQYF. The CDR3 bases are TGCAGCGTCCACATTGTCGGGCAGGGGGATTCGAGCGAGCAGTACTTC.

The rearrangement links TRBV5-6 to TRBJ2-1; 8 positions match TRBD1. Germline CDR1 reads SGHDT; CDR2 reads YYEEEE. The CDR3 has 15 residues. The V segment lost 3 bases and the J segment 8 bases; nucleotides outside the gene matches: 10. In nucleotides, the CDR3 is TGTGCCAGCAGCTCCCGGGACAGGTCCTTCGATGAGCAGTTCTTC. It yields the protein CASSSRDRSFDEQFF.

This clonotype was counted at least ten times. The chain joins TRBV20-1 to TRBJ2-1; TRBD2 matches 12 bases. V lost 6 bases and J lost 5; bases outside the gene matches: 8. Germline-derived CDR1 and CDR2 are DFQATT and SNEGSKA (reference sequence). CDR3 length: 15 residues. CDR3 residues: CSAGASGRANNEQFF. CDR3 coding DNA: TGCAGTGCGGGAGCTAGCGGGAGGGCCAACAATGAGCAGTTCTTC.

This clonotype was detected only a few times. The rearrangement joins TRBV29-1 to TRBJ2-6, with unresolved D. The CDR3 spans 15 residues. With 4 bases removed from V and 2 bases from J, the gap between germline ends came to 12 bases. The germline CDR1 and CDR2 sequences are SQVTM and ANQGSEA. Here the CDR3 DNA reads TGCAGCGTTGGAGATGACGGACCTGGGGCCAACGTCCTGACTTTC. Translating it yields CSVGDDGPGANVLTF.

The table lists this clonotype with many counts. The genes are TRBV24-1 and TRBJ2-5; a possible D gene is TRBD1 (6 bases). Looked up from germline, CDR1 is KGHDR and CDR2 is SFDVKD. This CDR3 is 13 amino acids long. V shed 5 bases and J shed 2 bases, with 8 bases lying between them. The DNA for the CDR3 is TGTGCCACCAGTGGAGGGGGACAAGAGACCCAGTACTTC. Encoded protein: CATSGGGQETQYF.

As to this clonotype: This may be a read error: a much more frequent sequence differs by one nucleotide. The J gene is TRBJ2-2, the V gene TRBV29-1; 9 bases match TRBD1. CDR1 is SQVTM and CDR2 is ANQGSEA in the germline V gene. V shed 7 bases, J shed 10 bases, and the junction held 16 bases outside the gene matches. CDR3 length: 15 residues. The CDR3 DNA reads TGCAGCGAGCCGACAGGGGGGCAACGGGCCGTGGAGCTGTTTTTT. Its translation is CSEPTGGQRAVELFF.

A few counts support this clonotype. The rearrangement uses TRBV10-1 and TRBJ2-2; 10 bases match TRBD2. J gave up 3 bases and V 7 bases, and 5 bases lay outside the gene matches. This CDR3 has 15 amino acids. Germline V gives CDR1 WNHNN, CDR2 SYGVQD (reference sequence). The CDR3 reads CASILAGGDTGELFF. CDR3 nucleotides: TGCGCCAGCATTTTAGCGGGAGGCGACACCGGGGAGCTGTTTTTT.

The V gene is TRBV2, the J gene TRBJ2-3, with D possibly called TRBD1 or TRBD2 (5 bases each). Germline V gene data show CDR1 as SNHLY and CDR2 as FYNNEI. V lost 1 base, J lost 13 bases, and 15 bases lay in between. This CDR3 region has 13 residues. CDR3 residues: CASSEVGAVGEYF. The CDR3 nucleotides are TGTGCCAGCAGTGAAGTCGGGGCTGTGGGGGAGTATTTT.

The chain carries TRBV20-1 and TRBJ2-1; no clear D. Per germline, CDR1 DFQATT and CDR2 SNEGSKA (reference sequence). Trimming cost V 0 bases and J 8 bases, with 5 bases left between them. This CDR3 region has 11 residues. The CDR3 is CSARDPHEQFF. CDR3 in DNA: TGCAGTGCTAGAGATCCCCATGAGCAGTTCTTC.

The V gene is TRBV20-1, the J gene TRBJ2-4; D is ambiguous. Germline CDR1 is DFQATT and CDR2 is SNEGSKA (reference sequence). V lost 6 bases and J 3 bases, leaving 15 bases between the germline ends. The CDR3 has 14 residues. The CDR3 DNA reads TGCAGTGCCAGCCCCTTCGCCGGCAAAAACATTCAGTACTTC. Its protein product is CSASPFAGKNIQYF.

There are many counts of this clonotype. The rearrangement links TRBV3-1 to TRBJ2-3, with D unclear. Per germline, CDR1 LGHDT and CDR2 YNNKEL (reference sequence). V dropped 4 bases and J dropped 6 bases, with 17 bases sitting between them. The CDR3 consists of 15 residues. CDR3 amino acids: CASSLTLAAYDTQYF. Written as DNA, the CDR3 is TGTGCCAGCAGCCTTACTTTAGCCGCCTACGATACGCAGTATTTT.

Ten or more counts support this clonotype. V gene TRBV7-3 combines with J gene TRBJ2-7; possibly TRBD1 for D (5 bases). Trimming removed 5 bases at V and 7 bases at J, with 12 bases between. This CDR3 is built from 12 residues. CDR1 is SGHTA and CDR2 is FQGTGA in the germline V gene. The CDR3 sequence is CASSPDKGEQYF. CDR3 DNA: TGTGCCAGCAGCCCGGATAAGGGGGAGCAGTACTTC.